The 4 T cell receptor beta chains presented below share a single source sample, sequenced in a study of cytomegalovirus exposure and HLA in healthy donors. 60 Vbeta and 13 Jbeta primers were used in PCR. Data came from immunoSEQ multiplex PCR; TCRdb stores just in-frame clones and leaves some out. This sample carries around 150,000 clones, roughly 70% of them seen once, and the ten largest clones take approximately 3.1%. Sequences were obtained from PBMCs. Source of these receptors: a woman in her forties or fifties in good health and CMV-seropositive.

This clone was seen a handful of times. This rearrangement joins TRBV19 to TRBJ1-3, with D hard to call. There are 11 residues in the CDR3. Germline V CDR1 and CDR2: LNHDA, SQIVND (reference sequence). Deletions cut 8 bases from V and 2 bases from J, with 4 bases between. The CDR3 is CASAAGNTIYF. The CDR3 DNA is TGTGCCAGTGCGGCTGGAAACACCATATATTTT. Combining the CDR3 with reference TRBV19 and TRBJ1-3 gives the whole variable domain DGGITQSPKYLFRKEGQNVTLSCEQNLNHDAMYWYRQDPGQGLRLIYYSQIVNDFQKGDIAEGYSVSREKKESFPLTVTSAQKNPTAFYLCASAAGNTIYFGEGSWLTVV.

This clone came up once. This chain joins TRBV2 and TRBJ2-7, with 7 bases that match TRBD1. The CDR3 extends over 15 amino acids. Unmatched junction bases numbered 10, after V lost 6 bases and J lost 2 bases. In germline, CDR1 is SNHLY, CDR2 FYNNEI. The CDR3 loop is CASRGPGQRTYEQYF. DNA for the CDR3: TGTGCCAGCAGAGGACCGGGACAGCGCACCTACGAGCAGTACTTC.

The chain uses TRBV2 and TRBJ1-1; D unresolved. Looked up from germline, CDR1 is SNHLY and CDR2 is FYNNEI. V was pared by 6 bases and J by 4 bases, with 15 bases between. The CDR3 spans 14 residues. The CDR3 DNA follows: TGTGCCAGCAGGGAGCAACCGTTGGGCACTGAAGCTTTCTTT. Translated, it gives CASREQPLGTEAFF.

The CDR3 loop reads CSVSGEMEPFYTF. The CDR3 nucleotides are TGCAGCGTTTCAGGGGAAATGGAGCCCTTTTACACCTTC. V usage is TRBV29-1 and J usage is TRBJ1-2; maybe TRBD1 (6 bases). This CDR3 comprises 13 residues. Deletions cut 5 bases from V and 11 bases from J, with 21 bases between. Germline V CDR1 and CDR2: SQVTM, ANQGSEA.